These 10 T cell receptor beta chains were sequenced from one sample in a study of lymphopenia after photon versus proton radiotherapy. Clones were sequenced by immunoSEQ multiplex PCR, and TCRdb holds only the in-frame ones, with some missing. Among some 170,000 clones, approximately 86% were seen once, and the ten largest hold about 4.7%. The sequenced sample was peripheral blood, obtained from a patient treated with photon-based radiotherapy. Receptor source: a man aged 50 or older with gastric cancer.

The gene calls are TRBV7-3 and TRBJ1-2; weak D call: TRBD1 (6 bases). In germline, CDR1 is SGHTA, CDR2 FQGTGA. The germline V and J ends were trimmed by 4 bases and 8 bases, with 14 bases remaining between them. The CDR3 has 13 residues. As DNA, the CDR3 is TGTGCCAGCAGCTCCGGGGGGACAAGCGGCTACACCTTC. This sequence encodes CASSSGGTSGYTF.

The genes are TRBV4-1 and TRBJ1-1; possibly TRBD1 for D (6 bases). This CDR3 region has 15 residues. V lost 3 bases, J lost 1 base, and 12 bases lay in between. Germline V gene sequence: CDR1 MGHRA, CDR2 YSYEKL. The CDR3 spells CASSHSGAGNTEAFF. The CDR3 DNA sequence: TGCGCCAGCAGCCATTCAGGGGCGGGGAACACTGAAGCTTTCTTT.

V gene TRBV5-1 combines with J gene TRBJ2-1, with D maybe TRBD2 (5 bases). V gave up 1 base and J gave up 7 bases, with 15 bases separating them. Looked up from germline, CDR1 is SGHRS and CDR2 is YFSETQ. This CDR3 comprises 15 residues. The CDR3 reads CASSLLRAGSNEQFF. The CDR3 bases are TGCGCCAGCAGCTTGTTGCGGGCCGGGTCAAATGAGCAGTTCTTC.

CDR3 in DNA: TGTGCCTGGAGTGTATACGGGGATCCAACTAATGAAAAACTGTTTTTT. Amino acids: CAWSVYGDPTNEKLFF. The chain couples TRBV30 to TRBJ1-4; D unclear. Trimming pared 0 bases from V and 0 bases from J, leaving 11 bases between. The CDR3 spans 16 residues. Looked up from germline, CDR1 is GTSNPN and CDR2 is SVGIG (reference sequence).

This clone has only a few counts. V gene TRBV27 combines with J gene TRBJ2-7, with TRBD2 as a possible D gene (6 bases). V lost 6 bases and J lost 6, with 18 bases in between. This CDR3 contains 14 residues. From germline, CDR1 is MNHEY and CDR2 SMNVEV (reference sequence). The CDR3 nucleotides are TGTGCCAGCAGCCCATGGGACTTCACCGCCGAGCAGTACTTC. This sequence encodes CASSPWDFTAEQYF.

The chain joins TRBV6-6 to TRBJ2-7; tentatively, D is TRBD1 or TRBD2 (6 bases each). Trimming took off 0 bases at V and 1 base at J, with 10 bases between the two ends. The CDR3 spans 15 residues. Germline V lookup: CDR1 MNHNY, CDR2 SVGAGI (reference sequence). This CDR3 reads CASSYSGGASYEQYF. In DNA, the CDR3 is TGTGCCAGCAGTTACTCCGGGGGCGCGTCCTACGAGCAGTACTTC.

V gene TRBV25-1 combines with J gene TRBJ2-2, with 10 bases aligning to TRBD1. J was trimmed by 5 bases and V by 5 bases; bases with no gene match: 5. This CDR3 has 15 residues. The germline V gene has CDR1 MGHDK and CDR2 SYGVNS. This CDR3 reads CASSSDRGLTGELFF. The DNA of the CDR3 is TGTGCCAGCAGTTCTGACAGGGGGCTTACCGGGGAGCTGTTTTTT.

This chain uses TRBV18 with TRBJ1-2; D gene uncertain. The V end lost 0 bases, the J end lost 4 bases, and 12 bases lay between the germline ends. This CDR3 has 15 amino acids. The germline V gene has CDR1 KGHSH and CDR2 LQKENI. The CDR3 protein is CASSPPGSDGYGYTF. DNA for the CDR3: TGTGCCAGCTCACCACCGGGCAGCGATGGCTATGGCTACACCTTC.

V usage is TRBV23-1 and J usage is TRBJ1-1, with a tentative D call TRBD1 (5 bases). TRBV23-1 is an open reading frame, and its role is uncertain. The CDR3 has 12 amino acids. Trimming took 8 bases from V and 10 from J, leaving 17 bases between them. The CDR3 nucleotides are TGCGCCAGCTCCTTCCAGGGCCCGGGAGCTTTCTTT. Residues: CASSFQGPGAFF.

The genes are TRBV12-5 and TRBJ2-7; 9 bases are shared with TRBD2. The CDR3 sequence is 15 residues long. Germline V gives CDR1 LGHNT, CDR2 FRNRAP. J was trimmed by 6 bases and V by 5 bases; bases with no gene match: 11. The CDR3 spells CASGPPGLAGGEQYF. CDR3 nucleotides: TGTGCTAGTGGTCCACCGGGACTAGCAGGAGGCGAGCAGTACTTC.